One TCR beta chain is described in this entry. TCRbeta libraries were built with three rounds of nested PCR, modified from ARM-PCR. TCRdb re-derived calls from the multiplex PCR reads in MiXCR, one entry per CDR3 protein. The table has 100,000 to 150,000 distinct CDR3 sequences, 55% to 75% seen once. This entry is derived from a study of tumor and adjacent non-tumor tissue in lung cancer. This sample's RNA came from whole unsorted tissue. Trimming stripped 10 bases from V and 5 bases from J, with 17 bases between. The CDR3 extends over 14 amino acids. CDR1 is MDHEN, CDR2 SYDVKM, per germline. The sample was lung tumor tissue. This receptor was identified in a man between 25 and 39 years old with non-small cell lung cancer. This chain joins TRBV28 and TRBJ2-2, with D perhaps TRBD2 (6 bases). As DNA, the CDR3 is TGTGCCACCCACAGCCCACGGGGGACCGGGGAGCTGTTTTTT. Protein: CATHSPRGTGELFF. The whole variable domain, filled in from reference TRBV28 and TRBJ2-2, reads DVKVTQSSRYLVKRTGEKVFLECVQDMDHENMFWYRQDPGLGLRLIYFSYDVKMKEKGDIPEGYSVSREKKERFSLILESASTNQTSMYLCATHSPRGTGELFFGEGSRLTVL.